This T cell receptor beta chain was sequenced for a study of T cells in Graves' hyperthyroidism and ophthalmopathy. Whole-study findings and limits: Expanded thyroid clonotypes (above 0.001) were mostly also found in blood.

Template material for amplifying TCR beta CDR3 regions consisted of RNA transcripts. Researchers ran a first-round RT-PCR on the TCR CDR3 using the HTBI primer set. TCRdb independently ran MiXCR on the multiplex PCR reads; one entry per CDR3 protein. The sample holds around 520,000 distinct CDR3 sequences; 14% are singletons and the top ten take approximately 15%. V was trimmed by 6 bases and J by 1 base, leaving 9 bases between them. The CDR3 covers 13 residues. This clonotype was recorded at least ten times. Its cognate antigen is unknown. The sequence derives from a woman between 35 and 50 years old with Graves' hyperthyroidism. The chain recombines TRBV12-3 or TRBV12-4 with TRBJ1-1; no clear D. Sequenced input: blood. The CDR3, as DNA: TGTGCCAGCAGCGTCAAGCAGAACACTGAAGCTTTCTTT. It yields the protein CASSVKQNTEAFF.